This TCR beta chain was recovered during a study of CD8+ T cells in alopecia areata. Study-level results: Researchers report lesional scalp, most notably alopecia totalis/universalis, outstripped normal scalp in clonality.

From PBMCs, CD4+ and CD8+ T cells were sorted. RNA was extracted and reverse transcribed into cDNA as the sequencing template. Profiling relied on immunoSEQ multiplex PCR, and the TCRdb table lists in-frame clones only, not all of them. Seen here are approximately 140,000 clones, 80% to 90% observed once, and the top ten hold more than 12%. Looked up from germline, CDR1 is SGHDN and CDR2 is FVKESK. The length of the CDR3 is 15 residues. Trimming removed 2 bases from V and 0 bases from J, with 10 bases in between. Of note for this clone: Its antigen is not known.

The specimen was CD8+ T cells sorted from blood, collected at week 0. The chain uses TRBV14 and TRBJ1-1; no firm D call. The sequence derives from a human donor with alopecia areata. The chain's CDR3 is CASSQRYGLNTEAFF. As DNA, the CDR3 is TGTGCCAGCAGCCAAAGGTACGGCTTGAACACTGAAGCTTTCTTT.